This T cell receptor (beta chain) was sequenced in a study of molecular identifiers for immune sequencing clone quantification. Overall study: Replicate experiments took RNA from roughly 20,000 or 100,000 naive CD8 cells, divided it five ways and sequenced four.

The CDR3 runs 12 residues. V was cut by 8 bases and J by 2 bases, with 10 bases left in between. Sorted inputs of roughly 17,000 to 1,100,000 cells, with 10%, 30% or 50% RNA, yielded naive CD8 libraries. TCRdb independently ran MiXCR on the PCR reads; one entry per CDR3 protein. The table records nearly 650,000 distinct CDR3 sequences, about 25% of them present only once. This clonotype was observed a handful of times. The chain is built from TRBV12-3 or TRBV12-4 and TRBJ2-7; D is undetermined. Sequenced sample: naive CD8+ T cells from blood, with Jurkat cell RNA spiked in. Subset denoted: FACS-sorted CD8+CD4-CCR7+CD45RA+ naive T cells. The sequence derives from a human donor in good health. Some libraries in this study had Jurkat cell RNA spiked in. The CDR3 protein is CASLGRAYEQYF. CDR3 DNA sequence: TGTGCCAGCCTCGGTCGAGCCTACGAGCAGTACTTC.